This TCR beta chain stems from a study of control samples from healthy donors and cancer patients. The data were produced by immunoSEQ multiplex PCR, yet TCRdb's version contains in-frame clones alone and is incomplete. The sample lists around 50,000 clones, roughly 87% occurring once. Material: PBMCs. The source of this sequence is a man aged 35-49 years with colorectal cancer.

Here the CDR3 reads CASSRKGTPGSEKLFF. DNA of the CDR3: TGTGCCAGCAGCCGTAAGGGCACCCCCGGAAGTGAAAAACTGTTTTTT. The chain has TRBV3-1 (or the pseudogene TRBV3-2) and TRBJ1-4, with D unresolved. The CDR3 contains 16 residues. V was shortened by 4 bases and J by 7 bases, with 19 bases between the two germline ends. The germline V gene has CDR1 LGHDT and CDR2 YNNKEL (reference sequence).